The rows below give T cell receptor beta chains drawn from one sample of a study of T-cell reconstitution after alpha-beta-depleted transplantation in children. Via MiXCR, TCRdb re-called the PCR reads, giving one row per CDR3 protein. The top ten clones hold 5% of a sample with 700,000 to 950,000 distinct CDR3 sequences, roughly 15% of them seen once. The material sequenced was PBMCs, mostly from graft donor cells, taken 360 days after TCRalphabeta/CD19-depleted stem cell transplant. The receptors stem from a male patient younger than 18 who had a stem cell transplant for acute lymphoblastic leukemia, so the T cells may come from the graft donor. Each CDR3 is given with its conserved first and last residue. A D gene is named only where the DNA matches it firmly. Not all rows give a size; the values are once, few, many and, for expanded clones, a class.

J | D | V | size | DNA | CDR3
TRBJ2-5 | TRBD2 | TRBV5-1 | . | TGCGCCAGCAGCGTAGATAGCGGGAGGGCGTTCGAGACCCAGTACTTC | CASSVDSGRAFETQYF
TRBJ2-1 | . | TRBV20-1 | few | TGCAGTGCTAGAGAGGCAGGGCCTAGCTCCTACAATGAGCAGTTCTTC | CSAREAGPSSYNEQFF
TRBJ2-7 | . | TRBV29-1 | . | TGCAGCGTTGAAGGGGGCAGGGAGACCCCCGAGCAGTACTTC | CSVEGGRETPEQYF
TRBJ2-1 | . | TRBV5-1 | . | TGCGCCAGCAGCTCGGGACGGTTCAATGAGCAGTTCTTC | CASSSGRFNEQFF
TRBJ1-2 | . | TRBV5-1 | . | TGCGCCAGCAGCTTGGATGCGACACCTTATGGCTACACCTTC | CASSLDATPYGYTF
TRBJ2-5 | . | TRBV20-1 | . | TGCAGTGCTAGCTTTCACGGGGGGCTCGAGACCCAGTACTTC | CSASFHGGLETQYF
TRBJ2-3 | TRBD1 | TRBV12-3/TRBV12-4 | many | TGTGCCAGCAGTTTGGGACAGGGACGCACAGATACGCAGTATTTT | CASSLGQGRTDTQYF
TRBJ2-1 | TRBD1 | TRBV5-1 | . | TGCGCCAGCAGCAGCACCCCCCAGGGGGACTACAATGAGCAGTTCTTC | CASSSTPQGDYNEQFF
TRBJ2-7 | . | TRBV2 | many | TGTGCCAGCAAAGAGGGGGACTCCTACGAGCAGTACTTC | CASKEGDSYEQYF
TRBJ2-1 | TRBD2 | TRBV10-3 | few | TGTGCCATCAGTGACCTTGGGACTACGCCCCTGAATGAGCAGTTCTTC | CAISDLGTTPLNEQFF
TRBJ2-4 | . | TRBV2 | . | TGTGCCAGCAGTGGCTACAGGGGGGGGGACATTCAGTACTTC | CASSGYRGGDIQYF
TRBJ2-1 | . | TRBV12-3/TRBV12-4 | many | TGTGCCAGCAGTACGACACGCTCCTACAATGAGCAGTTCTTC | CASSTTRSYNEQFF
TRBJ2-7 | TRBD1 | TRBV12-3/TRBV12-4 | . | TGTGCCAGCAGTTTTAGGGGGACAGGGAGGGTCTACGAGCAGTACTTC | CASSFRGTGRVYEQYF
TRBJ2-1 | . | TRBV5-5 | few | TGTGCCAGCGAACTAGCATTAGGCAATGAGCAGTTCTTC | CASELALGNEQFF
TRBJ2-1 | TRBD1 | TRBV28 | . | TGTGCCAGCAGCCGGGACAGGGATCTTATCAATGAGCAGTTCTTC | CASSRDRDLINEQFF
TRBJ2-5 | . | TRBV12-3/TRBV12-4 | few | TGTGCCAGCAGTTGGTGGGGGGCGTGGAACGGAGAGACCCAGTACTTC | CASSWWGAWNGETQYF
TRBJ2-4 | . | TRBV12-3/TRBV12-4 | . | TGTGCCAGCAGTCCTGTCAGCTCGGACATTCAGTACTTC | CASSPVSSDIQYF
TRBJ1-1 | . | TRBV27 | . | TGTGCCAGCAGTTTATTTGGGGATGGGGGCACTGAAGCTTTCTTT | CASSLFGDGGTEAFF
TRBJ2-3 | . | TRBV7-3 | . | TGTGCCAGCAGCTCATACCCAGATACGCAGTATTTT | CASSSYPDTQYF
TRBJ2-2 | . | TRBV27 | . | TGTGCCAGCAGTTTGACCGGTAACCGGGGAGGGCTGTTTTTT | CASSLTGNRGGLFF
TRBJ2-2 | . | TRBV20-1 | few | TGCAGTGCTACCAGGGGGAACACCGGGGAGCTGTTTTTT | CSATRGNTGELFF
TRBJ1-2 | . | TRBV5-4 | few | TGTGCCAGCAGCGGAGGGACCCTCGTCGTGGGCTACACCTTC | CASSGGTLVVGYTF
TRBJ2-5 | . | TRBV7-6 | once | TGTGCCAGCAGCTTACCCGGGCGTGGGACCCAGTACTTC | CASSLPGRGTQYF
TRBJ2-4 | TRBD2 | TRBV3-1 | . | TGTGCCAGCAGCCCGGAAGCGGGAGACCTCTTAGCCAAAAACATTCAGTACTTC | CASSPEAGDLLAKNIQYF
TRBJ2-7 | TRBD2 | TRBV29-1 | few | TGCAGCGTTGCCCCAGGGACTAGCGACTACGAGCAGTACTTC | CSVAPGTSDYEQYF
TRBJ2-5 | TRBD2 | TRBV27 | few | TGTGCCAGCAGTTCGGGACTAGCGGGAATTAGCAAAGAAGAGACCCAGTACTTC | CASSSGLAGISKEETQYF
TRBJ2-2 | . | TRBV4-1 | . | TGCGCCAGCAGCCCCAGCAGGGTCGGGGAGCTGTTTTTT | CASSPSRVGELFF
TRBJ2-1 | . | TRBV9 | . | TGTGCCAGCAGCGAGCCGGTCGGTGAGAATGAGCAGTTCTTC | CASSEPVGENEQFF
TRBJ2-3 | TRBD2 | TRBV20-1 | many | TGCAGTGCCAGGAAACTAGCGAGCACAGATACGCAGTATTTT | CSARKLASTDTQYF
TRBJ2-2 | . | TRBV29-1 | . | TGCAGCGTTGAAAGAGCAGGGGGAGGCACCGGGGAGCTGTTTTTT | CSVERAGGGTGELFF
TRBJ2-7 | TRBD2 | TRBV20-1 | many | TGCAGTGCAAGACTAGCGGGGAAAGTCTACGAGCAGTACTTC | CSARLAGKVYEQYF
TRBJ1-5 | . | TRBV6-5 | few | TGTGCCAGCAGACCCACGCAAGGGAGGAACAGCAATCAGCCCCAGCATTTT | CASRPTQGRNSNQPQHF
TRBJ2-7 | . | TRBV5-1 | . | TGCGCCAGCAGCTTGATAACAGGAGTCGGGAACGAGCAGTACTTC | CASSLITGVGNEQYF
TRBJ2-1 | TRBD2 | TRBV2 | . | TGTGCCAGCAGCTCTAGACTAGCGGGAAACAATGAGCAGTTCTTC | CASSSRLAGNNEQFF
TRBJ2-3 | . | TRBV29-1 | . | TGCAGCGTTGAAGGGGATTTTCGAGATACGCAGTATTTT | CSVEGDFRDTQYF
TRBJ2-7 | . | TRBV15 | many | TGTGCCACCGGCTTGGGGCCCTACGAGCAGTACTTC | CATGLGPYEQYF
TRBJ2-5 | TRBD2 | TRBV7-8 | . | TGTGCCAGCAGCTTCAATCCAACTCAAAAGGGACTAGCCGAAGAGACCCAGTACTTC | CASSFNPTQKGLAEETQYF
TRBJ2-2 | TRBD2 | TRBV5-6 | . | TGTGCCAGCAGCTATGGACTAGCGAACACCGGGGAGCTGTTTTTT | CASSYGLANTGELFF
TRBJ2-7 | TRBD1 | TRBV12-3/TRBV12-4 | few | TGTGCCAGCAGTCAACTCGGGACAGACTACGAGCAGTACTTC | CASSQLGTDYEQYF
TRBJ2-2 | . | TRBV5-1 | many | TGCGCCAGCAGCTTACGACAGAACACCGGGGAGCTGTTTTTT | CASSLRQNTGELFF
TRBJ2-1 | TRBD2 | TRBV5-6 | . | TGTGCCAGCAGCTTTGGGACTAGCGATGAGCAGTTCTTC | CASSFGTSDEQFF
TRBJ2-7 | . | TRBV9 | . | TGTGCCAGCAGCGTAGGAGACACAGGGGAGGACTACGAGCAGTACTTC | CASSVGDTGEDYEQYF
TRBJ1-1 | . | TRBV18 | . | TGTGCCAGCTCACCGTCCGTAAGGGGGGCCACTGAAGCTTTCTTT | CASSPSVRGATEAFF
TRBJ2-5 | . | TRBV12-3/TRBV12-4 | many | TGTGCCAGCAGTTTTGAGGGTATGGAGACCCAGTACTTC | CASSFEGMETQYF
TRBJ1-5 | . | TRBV5-1 | few | TGCGCCAGCAGCCCCGCGGGAGGGGCGGGTCAGCCCCAGCATTTT | CASSPAGGAGQPQHF
TRBJ2-7 | . | TRBV20-1 | few | TGCAGTGCTAGACCCCAAAGGCAGAACGACGAGCAGTACTTC | CSARPQRQNDEQYF
TRBJ2-5 | TRBD1 | TRBV7-6 | few | TGTGCCAGCAGCCCGGACAGGGGGCTTGAGACCCAGTACTTC | CASSPDRGLETQYF
TRBJ2-3 | TRBD2 | TRBV3-1 | few | TGTGCCAGCAGCCAAGATACCCTAGCGGGCCGCACAGATACGCAGTATTTT | CASSQDTLAGRTDTQYF